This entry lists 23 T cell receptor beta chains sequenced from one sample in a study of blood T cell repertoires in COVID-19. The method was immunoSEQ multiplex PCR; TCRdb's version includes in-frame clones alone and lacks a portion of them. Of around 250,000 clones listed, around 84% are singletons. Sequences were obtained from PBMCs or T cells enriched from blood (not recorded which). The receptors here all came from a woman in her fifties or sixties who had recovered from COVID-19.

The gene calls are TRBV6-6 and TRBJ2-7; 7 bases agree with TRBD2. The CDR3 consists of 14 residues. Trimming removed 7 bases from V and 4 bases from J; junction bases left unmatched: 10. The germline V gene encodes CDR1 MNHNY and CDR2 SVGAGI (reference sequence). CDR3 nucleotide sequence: TGTGCCAGCACCCAACTCTTGGGGGGGTACGAGCAGTACTTC. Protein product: CASTQLLGGYEQYF.

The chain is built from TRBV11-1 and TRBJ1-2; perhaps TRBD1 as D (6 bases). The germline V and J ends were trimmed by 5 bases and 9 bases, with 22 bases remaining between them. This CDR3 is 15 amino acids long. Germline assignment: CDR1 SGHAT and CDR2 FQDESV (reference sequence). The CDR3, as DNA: TGTGCCAGCAGCCCAGTGGACAGTGCATCTATGAGCTACACCTTC. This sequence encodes CASSPVDSASMSYTF.

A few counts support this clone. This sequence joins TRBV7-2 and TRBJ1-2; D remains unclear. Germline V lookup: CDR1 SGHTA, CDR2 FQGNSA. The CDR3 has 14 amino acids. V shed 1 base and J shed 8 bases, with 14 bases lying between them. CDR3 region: CASSLDPGGRGYTF. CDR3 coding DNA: TGTGCCAGCAGCTTAGATCCGGGCGGGCGGGGCTACACCTTC.

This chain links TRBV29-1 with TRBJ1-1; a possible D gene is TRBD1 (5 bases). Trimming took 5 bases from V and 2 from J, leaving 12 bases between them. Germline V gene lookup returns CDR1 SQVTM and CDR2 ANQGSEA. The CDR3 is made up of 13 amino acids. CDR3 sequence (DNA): TGCAGCGTTCCTGGAGGGGATAACACTGAAGCTTTCTTT. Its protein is CSVPGGDNTEAFF.

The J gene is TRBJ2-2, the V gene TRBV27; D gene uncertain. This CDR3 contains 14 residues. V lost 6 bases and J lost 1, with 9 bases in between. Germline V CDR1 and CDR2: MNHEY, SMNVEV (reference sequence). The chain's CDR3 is CASSKTLNTGELFF. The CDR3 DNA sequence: TGTGCCAGCAGCAAAACATTGAACACCGGGGAGCTGTTTTTT.

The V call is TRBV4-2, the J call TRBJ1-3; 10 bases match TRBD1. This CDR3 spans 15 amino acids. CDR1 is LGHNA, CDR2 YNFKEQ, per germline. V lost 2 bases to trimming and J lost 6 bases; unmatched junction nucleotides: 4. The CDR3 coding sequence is TGTGCCAGCAGCCAATACGGACAGGGGGAAAACACCATATATTTT. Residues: CASSQYGQGENTIYF.

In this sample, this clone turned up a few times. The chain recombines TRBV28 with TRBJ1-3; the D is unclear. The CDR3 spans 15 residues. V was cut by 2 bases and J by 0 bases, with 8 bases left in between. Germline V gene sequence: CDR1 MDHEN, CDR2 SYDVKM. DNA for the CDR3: TGTGCCAGCAGTTTACTACTAGTCTCTGGAAACACCATATATTTT. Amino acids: CASSLLLVSGNTIYF.

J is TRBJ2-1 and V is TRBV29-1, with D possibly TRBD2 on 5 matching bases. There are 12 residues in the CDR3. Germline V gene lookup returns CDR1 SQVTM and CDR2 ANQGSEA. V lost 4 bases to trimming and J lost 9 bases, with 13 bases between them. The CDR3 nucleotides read TGCAGCGTTGTGCCAGGTGAGGGTGAGCAGTTCTTC. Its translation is CSVVPGEGEQFF.

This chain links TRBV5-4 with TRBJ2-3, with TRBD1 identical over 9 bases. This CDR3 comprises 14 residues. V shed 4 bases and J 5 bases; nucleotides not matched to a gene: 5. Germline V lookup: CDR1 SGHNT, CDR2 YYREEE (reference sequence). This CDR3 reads CASSRTGVEDTQYF. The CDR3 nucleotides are TGTGCCAGCAGCCGGACAGGGGTTGAAGATACGCAGTATTTT.

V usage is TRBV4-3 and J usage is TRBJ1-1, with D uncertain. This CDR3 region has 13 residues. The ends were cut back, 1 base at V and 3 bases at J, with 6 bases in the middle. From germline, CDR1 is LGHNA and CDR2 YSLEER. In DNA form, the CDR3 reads TGCGCCAGCAGCCAAGGACTATACACTGAAGCTTTCTTT. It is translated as CASSQGLYTEAFF.

In DNA form, the CDR3 reads TGTGCCAGTAGTATTCGTGAGTCCCCAGATACGCAGTATTTT. Its protein product is CASSIRESPDTQYF. The rearrangement uses TRBV19 and TRBJ2-3; no definite D call. Germline loops: CDR1 LNHDA, CDR2 SQIVND (reference sequence). V lost 3 bases and J 4 bases, leaving 11 bases between the germline ends. This CDR3 is 14 amino acids long.

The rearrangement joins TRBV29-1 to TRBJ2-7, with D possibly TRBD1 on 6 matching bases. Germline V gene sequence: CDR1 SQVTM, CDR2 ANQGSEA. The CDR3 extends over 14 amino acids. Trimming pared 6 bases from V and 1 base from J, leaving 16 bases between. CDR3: CSVLRHTGSYEQYF. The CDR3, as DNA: TGCAGCGTCCTCCGTCATACAGGGTCCTACGAGCAGTACTTC.

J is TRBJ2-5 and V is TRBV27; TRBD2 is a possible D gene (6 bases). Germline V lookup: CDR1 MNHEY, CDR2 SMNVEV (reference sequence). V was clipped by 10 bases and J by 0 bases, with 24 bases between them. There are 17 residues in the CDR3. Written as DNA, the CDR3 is TGTGCCACTCCCAAGATCGTGGGCGGGGCCCACCAAGAGACCCAGTACTTC. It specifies CATPKIVGGAHQETQYF.

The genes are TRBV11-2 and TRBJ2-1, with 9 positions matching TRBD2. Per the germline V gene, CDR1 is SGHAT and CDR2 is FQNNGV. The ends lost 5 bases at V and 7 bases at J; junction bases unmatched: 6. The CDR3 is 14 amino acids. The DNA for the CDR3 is TGTGCCAGCAGCCCTAGCGGGAACAGGAATGAGCAGTTCTTC. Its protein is CASSPSGNRNEQFF.

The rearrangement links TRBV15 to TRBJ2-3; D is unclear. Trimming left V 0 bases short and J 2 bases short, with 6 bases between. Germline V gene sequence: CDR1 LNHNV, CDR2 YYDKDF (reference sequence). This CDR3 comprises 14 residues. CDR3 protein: CATSREGYTDTQYF. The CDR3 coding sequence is TGTGCCACCAGCAGAGAGGGCTACACAGATACGCAGTATTTT.

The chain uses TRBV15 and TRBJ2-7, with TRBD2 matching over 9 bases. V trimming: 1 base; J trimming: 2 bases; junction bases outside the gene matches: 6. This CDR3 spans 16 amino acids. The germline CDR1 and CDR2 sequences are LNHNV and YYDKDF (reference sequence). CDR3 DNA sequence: TGTGCCACCAGCAGAGGAGGCGGGAGGGGGACCTACGAGCAGTACTTC. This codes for CATSRGGGRGTYEQYF.

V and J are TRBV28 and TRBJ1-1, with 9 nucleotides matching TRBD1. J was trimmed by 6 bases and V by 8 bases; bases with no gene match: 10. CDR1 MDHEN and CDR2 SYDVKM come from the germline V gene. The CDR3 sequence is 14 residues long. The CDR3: CASLTGGAGAEAFF. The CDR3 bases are TGTGCCAGCTTAACAGGGGGCGCCGGGGCTGAAGCTTTCTTT.

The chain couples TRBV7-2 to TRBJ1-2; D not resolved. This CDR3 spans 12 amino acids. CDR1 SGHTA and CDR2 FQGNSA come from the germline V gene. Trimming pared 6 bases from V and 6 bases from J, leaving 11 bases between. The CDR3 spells CASSRGLDGYTF. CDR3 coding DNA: TGTGCCAGCAGTCGAGGCCTTGATGGCTACACCTTC.

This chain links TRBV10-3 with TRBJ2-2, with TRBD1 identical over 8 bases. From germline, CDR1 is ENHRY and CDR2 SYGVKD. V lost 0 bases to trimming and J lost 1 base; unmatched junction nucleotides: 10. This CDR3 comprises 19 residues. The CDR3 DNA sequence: TGTGCCATCAGTGAGTCGACCTTAAACAGGGGGGAGAACACCGGGGAGCTGTTTTTT. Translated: CAISESTLNRGENTGELFF.

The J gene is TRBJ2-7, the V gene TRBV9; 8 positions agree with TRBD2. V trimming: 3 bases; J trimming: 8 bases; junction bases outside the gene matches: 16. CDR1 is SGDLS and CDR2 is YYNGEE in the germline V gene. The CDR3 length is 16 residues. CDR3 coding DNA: TGTGCCAGCAGCGGCGGGGTTAGCGGGATCGGTAAGCAGCAGTACTTC. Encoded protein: CASSGGVSGIGKQQYF.

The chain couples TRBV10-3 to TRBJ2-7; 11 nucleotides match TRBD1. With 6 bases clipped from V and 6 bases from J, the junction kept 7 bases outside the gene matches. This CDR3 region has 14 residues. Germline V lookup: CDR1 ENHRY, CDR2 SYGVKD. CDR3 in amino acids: CAISETGTGGEQYF. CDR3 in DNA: TGTGCCATCAGCGAAACCGGGACAGGGGGCGAGCAGTACTTC.

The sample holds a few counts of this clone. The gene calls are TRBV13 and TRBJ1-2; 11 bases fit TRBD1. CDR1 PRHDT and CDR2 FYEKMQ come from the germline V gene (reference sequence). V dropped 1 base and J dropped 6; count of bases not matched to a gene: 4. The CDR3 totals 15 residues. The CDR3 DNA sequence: TGTGCCAGCAGCTTAGAGGGACAGGGGGTCGATGGCTACACCTTC. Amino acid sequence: CASSLEGQGVDGYTF.

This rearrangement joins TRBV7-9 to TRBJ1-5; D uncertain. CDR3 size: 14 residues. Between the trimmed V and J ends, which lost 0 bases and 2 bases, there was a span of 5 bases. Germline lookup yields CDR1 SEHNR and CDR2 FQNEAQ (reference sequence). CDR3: CASSLAGGNQPQHF. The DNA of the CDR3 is TGTGCCAGCAGCTTAGCCGGTGGCAATCAGCCCCAGCATTTT.